The sequence of this T cell receptor beta chain was determined in a study of Ad26.COV2.S vaccination and SARS-CoV-2 variants. Germline values: CDR1 LNHNV, CDR2 YYDKDF (reference sequence). V lost 4 bases and J lost 4; bases outside the gene matches: 3. CDR3 size: 15 residues. Treatment noted: around 19 received Ad26.COV2.S at low or high dose, single or two shots; several received placebo; per-sample allocation not given. Sampling was performed 63 days after the first vaccine or placebo injection. Assay used: immunoSEQ multiplex PCR; TCRdb lists only in-frame clones, some missing. This sample has about 480,000 clones, with roughly nine tenths found just once. Study results and limitations: From the TCR breadth and depth analyses, total T cell responses may have been underestimated.

Details on this clone: No antigen is known for it.

This chain joins TRBV15 and TRBJ2-7, with 14 bases identical to TRBD2. This sequence originates from a person aged 18-60 years who received the Ad26.COV2.S COVID-19 vaccine or a placebo. The sequencing here drew on peripheral blood, taken in a trial of Ad26.COV2.S vaccine versus placebo. CDR3 sequence reads: CATSIGTSGSYEQYF. The CDR3 nucleotides are TGTGCCACCAGCATCGGGACTAGCGGGAGTTACGAGCAGTACTTC.